These T cell receptor beta chains were read from a single sample in a study of blood T cells in healthy people across ages. Using its own MiXCR run on the 5' RACE reads, TCRdb lists one record per CDR3 protein. The sample lists hundreds of thousands of distinct CDR3 sequences, 29% occurring once. The source material was blood. Receptors originate from an elderly woman in good health. Each CDR3 is given with its conserved first and last residue. A D gene is named only where the DNA matches it firmly. Size is omitted from some rows. Given values are once, few, many or a class for expanded clones.

size	V	J	D	length	DNA	CDR3
many	TRBV6-2/TRBV6-3	TRBJ1-2	TRBD1	14	TGTGCCAGCAGCCGACAGGGGGGTCTGTTCGGCTACACCTTC	CASSRQGGLFGYTF
.	TRBV6-6	TRBJ1-1	TRBD1	13	TGTGCCGTCAGGGGACAGGCGAACACTGAAGCTTTCTTT	CAVRGQANTEAFF
many	TRBV5-1	TRBJ2-7	TRBD1	17	TGCGCCAGCAGCTTCGCGGACAGGGGTATGTTAGGTCGCGAGCAGTACTTC	CASSFADRGMLGREQYF
few	TRBV5-5	TRBJ1-4	TRBD1	13	TGTGCCAGCAGCGGGGGGACAGGGGGAAAACTGTTTTTT	CASSGGTGGKLFF
.	TRBV5-1	TRBJ2-1	.	14	TGCGCCAGCAGCTTGGCCCCGGTAGGGAATGAGCAGTTCTTC	CASSLAPVGNEQFF
many	TRBV6-2/TRBV6-3	TRBJ2-1	.	15	TGTGCCAGCAGGAGGGGAACGGGTTTAAGTAATGAGCAGTTCTTC	CASRRGTGLSNEQFF
.	TRBV28	TRBJ1-2	.	13	TGTGCCAGCAGTTTTGACAGCCTATATGGCTACACCTTC	CASSFDSLYGYTF
once	TRBV20-1	TRBJ1-2	TRBD1	16	TGCAGCGCTAGAAACCTGTGGGGACAGTCTAACTATGGCTACACCTTC	CSARNLWGQSNYGYTF
.	TRBV18	TRBJ2-6	TRBD1	17	TGTGCCAGCTCACAAGGGACAGGAGAATCTGGGGCCAACGTCCTGACTTTC	CASSQGTGESGANVLTF
.	TRBV6-2/TRBV6-3	TRBJ2-2	.	20	TGTGCCAGCAGTCACCCCACGTCAACGAGGGGGAAAATGTTCACCGGGGAGCTGTTTTTT	CASSHPTSTRGKMFTGELFF